This passage covers 8 T cell receptor beta chains from one sample sequenced in a study of cytotoxic CD8 clonotypes in ibrutinib-treated CLL (dated by TCRdb to the early 2020s). Read against the paper, the sample's time point label means: progressive disease on ibrutinib. Libraries came from the immunoSEQ multiplex PCR assay. This immuneACCESS table, as held by TCRdb, lists in-frame sequences with V and J called but not all clones. Of the missing ones, under half trace to an unresolved V gene in checked studies; the others have no known cause. Recorded for this sample are around 150,000 clones; roughly 90% of them occurred a single time. The ten largest clones capture approximately 2.9% of the sample. The specimen was PBMCs, collected at disease progression, from a patient treated with ibrutinib. The receptor set was obtained from a human donor with chronic lymphocytic leukemia.

This sequence joins TRBV7-3 and TRBJ2-3, with TRBD2 identical over 10 bases. Germline V gene sequence: CDR1 SGHTA, CDR2 FQGTGA. Trimming at V came to 2 bases and at J to 0 bases, leaving 8 bases not matched to a gene. The CDR3 extends over 18 amino acids. Written as DNA, the CDR3 is TGTGCCAGCAGCTTACAACCGGGACTAGCGATAAGCACAGATACGCAGTATTTT. It translates to CASSLQPGLAISTDTQYF.

The gene calls are TRBV28 and TRBJ2-2; D possibly uses TRBD1 or TRBD2 (6 bases each). Trimming left V 8 bases short and J 6 bases short, with 25 bases between. The CDR3 consists of 17 residues. Germline V gene lookup returns CDR1 MDHEN and CDR2 SYDVKM. The CDR3, as DNA: TGTGCCAGCCGCGATGGGGGGCGATCTGATTTGTCCGGGGAGCTGTTTTTT. This encodes CASRDGGRSDLSGELFF.

In this sample, this clone turned up a few times. The chain is built from TRBV19 and TRBJ1-1; 8 bases agree with TRBD1. V was clipped by 4 bases and J by 4 bases; unmatched bases: 5. The germline V gene encodes CDR1 LNHDA and CDR2 SQIVND (reference sequence). This CDR3 spans 14 amino acids. The CDR3 is CASSTSGGPTEAFF. Written as DNA, the CDR3 is TGTGCCAGTAGTACCTCAGGGGGCCCCACTGAAGCTTTCTTT.

The CDR3, as DNA: TGTGCCAGCAGTCTTGACAGGGGGGGCTACGAGCAGTACTTC. Translation gives CASSLDRGGYEQYF. The chain carries TRBV2 and TRBJ2-7, with TRBD1 identical over 9 bases. After removal of 5 bases from V and 3 bases from J, the junction contained 5 bases not matched to a gene. Germline lookup yields CDR1 SNHLY and CDR2 FYNNEI. The CDR3 consists of 14 residues.

This sequence joins TRBV18 and TRBJ2-7; 7 bases align to TRBD1. The CDR3 runs 15 residues. Germline lookup yields CDR1 KGHSH and CDR2 LQKENI. V lost 3 bases and J lost 5; bases outside the gene matches: 10. CDR3 DNA: TGTGCCAGCTCACCTAGCCGACAGGGCTCAAACGAGCAGTACTTC. This gives the protein CASSPSRQGSNEQYF. The whole variable domain, filled in from reference TRBV18 and TRBJ2-7, reads NAGVMQNPRHLVRRRGQEARLRCSPMKGHSHVYWYRQLPEEGLKFMVYLQKENIIDESGMPKERFSAEFPKEGPSILRIQQVVRGDSAAYFCASSPSRQGSNEQYFGPGTRLTVT.

This clone turned up a few times. The V gene is TRBV11-2, the J gene TRBJ1-1, with a weak D call TRBD1 (5 bases). CDR1 is SGHAT and CDR2 is FQNNGV in the germline V gene. V gave up 5 bases and J gave up 10 bases, with 20 bases separating them. CDR3 length: 14 amino acids. CDR3 in amino acids: CASSPPRQGSGAFF. In DNA form, the CDR3 reads TGTGCCAGCAGCCCCCCTCGGCAGGGTAGCGGAGCTTTCTTT.

The rearrangement uses TRBV18 and TRBJ2-5; a weak D match, TRBD2 (6 bases). CDR1 is KGHSH, CDR2 LQKENI, per germline. The ends were cut back, 3 bases at V and 5 bases at J, with 10 bases in the middle. This CDR3 has 13 residues. The CDR3 region has the DNA TGTGCCAGCTCACCCGGGAGCGAGGAGACCCAGTACTTC. Amino acid sequence: CASSPGSEETQYF.

The chain employs TRBV28 and TRBJ2-7; the match to TRBD2 covers 9 bases. Germline V CDR1 and CDR2: MDHEN, SYDVKM. Trimming cost V 6 bases and J 0 bases; bases outside gene matches: 12. The CDR3 has 17 residues. This CDR3 is CASRLDQSGRPSYEQYF. The CDR3 DNA reads as TGTGCCAGCAGGTTAGATCAAAGCGGGAGGCCCTCCTACGAGCAGTACTTC.